The 32 T cell receptor beta chains listed next were all sequenced from one sample in a study of blood T cell repertoires in COVID-19. The repertoire was sequenced with immunoSEQ multiplex PCR; TCRdb's copy has only in-frame clones and lacks some. The top ten hold approximately 4.5% of the sample, which has 150,000 to 200,000 clones, more than 75% seen once. Sequenced sample: peripheral blood. These receptors were collected from a human donor in a cohort sampled during active COVID-19.

The chain couples TRBV2 to TRBJ2-7; tentatively, D is TRBD2 (6 bases). This CDR3 has 10 amino acids. V was clipped by 8 bases and J by 6 bases, with 8 bases between them. Germline V CDR1 and CDR2: SNHLY, FYNNEI. CDR3 nucleotides: TGTGCCAGCGGGGGGACCGAGCAGTACTTC. Its protein is CASGGTEQYF.

The genes are TRBV27 and TRBJ2-7; 12 positions match TRBD1. V trimming: 1 base; J trimming: 0 bases; junction bases outside the gene matches: 1. Germline assignment: CDR1 MNHEY and CDR2 SMNVEV (reference sequence). This CDR3 contains 16 residues. Here the CDR3 reads CASSLWGQGASYEQYF. The CDR3 DNA reads as TGTGCCAGCAGTTTATGGGGACAGGGGGCCTCCTACGAGCAGTACTTC.

The rearrangement joins TRBV5-1 to TRBJ2-3; a weak D match, TRBD2 (5 bases). CDR1 SGHRS and CDR2 YFSETQ come from the germline V gene. This CDR3 has 16 amino acids. Trimming cost V 0 bases and J 5 bases, with 16 bases left between them. In DNA, the CDR3 is TGCGCCAGCAGCTTGGCGCCTAGCCCTGCCGGAGATACGCAGTATTTT. Translation: CASSLAPSPAGDTQYF.

The chain recombines TRBV20-1 with TRBJ2-3; TRBD2 agrees at 13 bases. The V segment lost 4 bases and the J segment 3 bases; nucleotides outside the gene matches: 4. This CDR3 is 15 amino acids long. Germline V lookup: CDR1 DFQATT, CDR2 SNEGSKA (reference sequence). CDR3 amino acids: CSAIELAGGTDTQYF. In DNA form, the CDR3 reads TGCAGTGCTATTGAACTAGCGGGAGGGACAGATACGCAGTATTTT.

The DNA of the CDR3 is TGTGCCAGCAGCTTAGTTGGTTCAGCTAACTATGGCTACACCTTC. Amino acid sequence: CASSLVGSANYGYTF. V usage is TRBV7-9 and J usage is TRBJ1-2; D not certain. The CDR3 extends over 15 amino acids. With 1 base removed from V and 0 bases from J, the gap between germline ends came to 9 bases. Germline V gives CDR1 SEHNR, CDR2 FQNEAQ (reference sequence).

This chain joins TRBV30 and TRBJ1-1; no reliable D call. The CDR3 sequence is 11 residues long. The germline CDR1 and CDR2 sequences are GTSNPN and SVGIG (reference sequence). The V end was cut by 5 bases, the J end by 0 bases, with 4 bases between. CDR3: CAWLVNTEAFF. CDR3 DNA: TGTGCCTGGCTAGTGAACACTGAAGCTTTCTTT.

This chain links TRBV19 with TRBJ1-2, with D tentatively TRBD1 (6 bases). CDR3 size: 15 residues. V lost 4 bases to trimming and J lost 2 bases, with 14 bases between them. Per the germline V gene, CDR1 is LNHDA and CDR2 is SQIVND (reference sequence). The CDR3 here is CASSSGQIMNYGYTF. Written as DNA, the CDR3 is TGTGCCAGTAGTAGCGGACAGATAATGAACTATGGCTACACCTTC.

The table lists this clone with many counts. The J gene is TRBJ1-5, the V gene TRBV7-8; 11 nucleotides agree with TRBD1. With V trimmed by 5 bases and J by 7 bases, 7 bases remained unmatched. Per the germline V gene, CDR1 is SGHVS and CDR2 is FQNEAQ. This CDR3 contains 15 residues. CDR3 DNA: TGTGCCAGCAGCCCGGGGACAGGGGGAAAACAGCCCCAGCATTTT. Its protein product is CASSPGTGGKQPQHF.

The chain is built from TRBV11-2 and TRBJ2-5; TRBD2 agrees at 7 bases. Germline CDR1 is SGHAT and CDR2 is FQNNGV. The CDR3 is 14 amino acids. V dropped 1 base and J dropped 3; count of bases not matched to a gene: 2. The CDR3 nucleotides are TGTGCCAGCAGCTTAGGGCTAGCGGAAGAGACCCAGTACTTC. The encoded protein is CASSLGLAEETQYF.

CDR3 bases: TGTGCCAGCTCACCACCAGACCCGGGACAGGGGGCGCGAGGCTACACCTTC. It specifies CASSPPDPGQGARGYTF. The rearrangement joins TRBV18 to TRBJ1-2; 12 bases are a match to TRBD1. The CDR3 length is 17 residues. The germline V gene has CDR1 KGHSH and CDR2 LQKENI. The ends lost 0 bases at V and 8 bases at J; junction bases unmatched: 10.

The rearrangement uses TRBV5-4 and TRBJ1-2; 9 nucleotides line up with TRBD1. The CDR3 runs 14 residues. The junction had 5 bases not matched to a gene; V was cut back by 2 bases and J by 6 bases. Germline CDR1 is SGHNT and CDR2 is YYREEE (reference sequence). The CDR3 DNA reads as TGTGCCAGCAGCTTCATAGGACAGGGGCATGGCTACACCTTC. Translation gives CASSFIGQGHGYTF.

This chain joins TRBV7-2 and TRBJ2-7; D remains unclear. The ends were cut back, 1 base at V and 4 bases at J, with 14 bases in the middle. CDR1 is SGHTA and CDR2 is FQGNSA in the germline V gene. This CDR3 contains 15 residues. The CDR3 sequence: CASSLGPTGDYEQYF. The CDR3 DNA is TGTGCCAGCAGCTTAGGTCCGACCGGAGATTACGAGCAGTACTTC.

The chain is built from TRBV2 and TRBJ2-7; a possible D gene is TRBD2 (6 bases). Looked up from germline, CDR1 is SNHLY and CDR2 is FYNNEI. The CDR3 totals 12 residues. Trimming took 8 bases from V and 0 from J, leaving 8 bases between them. The CDR3 loop reads CASRDFSYEQYF. The CDR3 DNA is TGTGCCAGCCGGGACTTCTCCTACGAGCAGTACTTC.

The chain joins TRBV30 to TRBJ2-7, with TRBD1 as a possible D gene (7 bases). Trimming cost V 2 bases and J 5 bases, with 10 bases left between them. The CDR3 contains 12 residues. Germline CDR1 reads GTSNPN; CDR2 reads SVGIG (reference sequence). The CDR3 region has the DNA TGTGCCTGGAGTCCAGGGGGGCACGAGCAGTACTTC. Encoded protein: CAWSPGGHEQYF. The variable domain in full, completed from reference TRBV30 and TRBJ2-7, reads SQTIHQWPATLVQPVGSPLSLECTVEGTSNPNLYWYRQAAGRGLQLLFYSVGIGQISSEVPQNLSASRPQDRQFILSSKKLLLSDSGFYLCAWSPGGHEQYFGPGTRLTVT.

J is TRBJ2-1 and V is TRBV2; perhaps TRBD2 as D (6 bases). Trimming stripped 9 bases from V and 1 base from J, with 19 bases between. Germline CDR1 is SNHLY and CDR2 is FYNNEI. There are 16 residues in the CDR3. The CDR3 DNA reads as TGTGCCAGTGGGCTCCCTGCGGGGAAGTCCTACAATGAGCAGTTCTTC. Translated: CASGLPAGKSYNEQFF.

The CDR3 sequence: CATMGEGPGGYTF. The CDR3, as DNA: TGTGCCACCATGGGTGAGGGCCCTGGGGGCTACACCTTC. The chain is built from TRBV24-1 and TRBJ1-2; D call uncertain. Germline V gives CDR1 KGHDR, CDR2 SFDVKD. With 8 bases removed from V and 8 bases from J, the gap between germline ends came to 17 bases. The CDR3 runs to 13 residues.

The chain links TRBV9 to TRBJ2-1; D ambiguous. The CDR3 extends over 15 amino acids. Germline values: CDR1 SGDLS, CDR2 YYNGEE. Trimming left V 0 bases short and J 0 bases short, with 7 bases between. The DNA for the CDR3 is TGTGCCAGCAGCGTAGCGACGGGCTCCTACAATGAGCAGTTCTTC. Translation gives CASSVATGSYNEQFF.

The chain recombines TRBV27 with TRBJ1-5; 7 bases align to TRBD1. After removal of 2 bases from V and 6 bases from J, the junction contained 4 bases not matched to a gene. The CDR3 extends over 14 amino acids. Looked up from germline, CDR1 is MNHEY and CDR2 is SMNVEV (reference sequence). CDR3 nucleotide sequence: TGTGCCAGCAGTTTACGGACAGGAAGTCAGCCCCAGCATTTT. Protein sequence: CASSLRTGSQPQHF.

The rearrangement links TRBV7-9 to TRBJ2-5; 8 bases fit TRBD2. With V trimmed by 5 bases and J by 5 bases, 7 bases remained unmatched. The V gene's germline CDR1 is SEHNR and CDR2 FQNEAQ (reference sequence). The CDR3 is 14 amino acids. CDR3 DNA: TGTGCCAGCAGCCCGGGACTAGGTGGGGAGACCCAGTACTTC. Translation: CASSPGLGGETQYF.

This chain links TRBV10-2 with TRBJ1-1; TRBD1 matches 9 bases. Looked up from germline, CDR1 is WSHSY and CDR2 is SAAADI. The CDR3 spans 13 residues. Trimming at V came to 6 bases and at J to 5 bases, leaving 4 bases not matched to a gene. CDR3: CASSGTGRTEAFF. DNA for the CDR3: TGCGCCAGCAGCGGGACAGGGAGGACTGAAGCTTTCTTT.

This chain links TRBV3-1 (or the pseudogene TRBV3-2) with TRBJ2-5, with 13 bases aligning to TRBD2. This CDR3 region has 15 residues. V gave up 5 bases and J gave up 4 bases; unmatched junction bases: 4. Germline V gives CDR1 LGHDT, CDR2 YNNKEL (reference sequence). The CDR3 bases are TGTGCCAGCAGCTGGACTAGCGGGGGAGGAGAGACCCAGTACTTC. Amino acid sequence: CASSWTSGGGETQYF.

This chain joins TRBV6-6 and TRBJ2-7, with TRBD2 as a possible D gene (5 bases). Germline V gene lookup returns CDR1 MNHNY and CDR2 SVGAGI (reference sequence). The CDR3 contains 12 residues. Trimming stripped 4 bases from V and 5 bases from J, with 9 bases between. The CDR3, as DNA: TGTGCCAGCAGTTCGAGGGAAAACGAGCAGTACTTC. Protein: CASSSRENEQYF.

V and J are TRBV6-5 and TRBJ1-5, with 9 nucleotides matching TRBD1. The CDR3 is made up of 14 amino acids. Germline V gene data show CDR1 as MNHEY and CDR2 as SVGAGI. V trimming: 8 bases; J trimming: 2 bases; junction bases outside the gene matches: 4. CDR3 sequence reads: CASGQGLGNQPQHF. The CDR3 coding sequence is TGTGCCAGCGGACAGGGGTTGGGCAATCAGCCCCAGCATTTT.

In DNA, the CDR3 is TGTGCCAGCAGTGATATGCAGGGCCCCTACGAGCAGTACTTC. Protein product: CASSDMQGPYEQYF. This chain connects TRBV25-1 to TRBJ2-7; weak D call: TRBD1 (5 bases). This CDR3 contains 14 residues. The germline V gene has CDR1 MGHDK and CDR2 SYGVNS. Trimming removed 3 bases at V and 2 bases at J, with 11 bases between.

The gene calls are TRBV12-3 or TRBV12-4 and TRBJ1-3, with D unresolved. V shed 8 bases and J shed 0 bases, with 8 bases lying between them. The CDR3 covers 13 residues. Here the CDR3 reads CASLPSSGNTIYF. For the CDR3, the DNA is TGTGCCAGCCTCCCTAGCTCTGGAAACACCATATATTTT.

This sequence joins TRBV3-1 (or the pseudogene TRBV3-2) and TRBJ2-3, with D perhaps TRBD2 (5 bases). This CDR3 is built from 14 residues. The V gene lost 4 bases and the J gene lost 3 bases, with 11 bases spanning the gap. Germline values: CDR1 LGHDT, CDR2 YNNKEL (reference sequence). For the CDR3, the DNA is TGTGCCAGCAGCCGTCGGGAAAGGACAGATACGCAGTATTTT. Translated: CASSRRERTDTQYF.

The chain employs TRBV7-7 and TRBJ1-4; D gene unclear. Germline V gives CDR1 SSHAT, CDR2 FNYEAQ (reference sequence). CDR3 length: 17 residues. V was clipped by 1 base and J by 10 bases, with 22 bases between them. The CDR3 is CASSLDLVEFQEGKLFF. The DNA for the CDR3 is TGTGCCAGCAGCTTAGACCTGGTGGAGTTTCAGGAGGGAAAACTGTTTTTT. Full variable domain (rest looked up from reference TRBV7-7 and TRBJ1-4): GAGVSQSPRYKVTKRGQDVTLRCDPISSHATLYWYQQALGQGPEFLTYFNYEAQPDKSGLPSDRFSAERPEGSISTLTIQRTEQRDSAMYRCASSLDLVEFQEGKLFFGSGTQLSVL.

The chain has TRBV6-2 or TRBV6-3 and TRBJ1-2, with no clear D. Germline-derived CDR1 and CDR2 are MNHEY and SVGEGT. V lost 0 bases, J lost 4 bases, and 12 bases lay in between. CDR3 length: 15 residues. The CDR3 DNA reads TGTGCCAGCAGTTACTCGGCAGGTGGTAGCTATGGCTACACCTTC. Translating gives CASSYSAGGSYGYTF.

The V call is TRBV30, the J call TRBJ2-4, with 10 bases lining up with TRBD1. The V segment lost 0 bases and the J segment 10 bases; nucleotides outside the gene matches: 6. The CDR3 runs to 14 residues. CDR1 and CDR2 from the germline V gene are GTSNPN and SVGIG (reference sequence). Here the CDR3 reads CAWSVDGQGGIQYF. The CDR3 bases are TGTGCCTGGAGTGTGGACGGACAGGGGGGTATTCAGTACTTC.

This CDR3 is CASSLLGGETQYF. CDR3 in DNA: TGTGCCAGCAGTTTACTCGGGGGGGAGACCCAGTACTTC. V usage is TRBV12-3 or TRBV12-4 and J usage is TRBJ2-5; 7 nucleotides line up with TRBD2. The CDR3 length is 13 residues. J was trimmed by 5 bases and V by 2 bases; bases with no gene match: 2.

This clone appeared once. The identical CDR3 is also encoded by other nucleotide sequences in the sample. The rearrangement uses TRBV5-1 and TRBJ2-3; D is unclear. Per germline, CDR1 SGHRS and CDR2 YFSETQ. This CDR3 comprises 12 residues. The V end was cut by 3 bases, the J end by 0 bases, with 2 bases between. The CDR3 DNA is TGCGCCAGCAGCTCGAGCACAGATACGCAGTATTTT. It codes for CASSSSTDTQYF. Looking up the rest from reference TRBV5-1 and TRBJ2-3 gives the full variable domain: KAGVTQTPRYLIKTRGQQVTLSCSPISGHRSVSWYQQTPGQGLQFLFEYFSETQRNKGNFPGRFSGRQFSNSRSEMNVSTLELGDSALYLCASSSSTDTQYFGPGTRLTVL.

The gene calls are TRBV7-9 and TRBJ1-3; 9 bases line up with TRBD1. Per the germline V gene, CDR1 is SEHNR and CDR2 is FQNEAQ (reference sequence). There are 16 residues in the CDR3. Losses at the gene ends were 2 bases for V and 4 bases for J; bases not matched to a gene: 6. The CDR3 DNA is TGTGCCAGCAGCTTACCGGGACAGGGAGGAGGAAACACCATATATTTT. It translates to CASSLPGQGGGNTIYF.